Listed below are T cell receptor beta chains from one sample, sequenced in a study of human thymus T cells. The repertoire was sequenced with immunoSEQ multiplex PCR; TCRdb's copy has only in-frame clones and lacks some. The table records tens of thousands of clones, 94% of them present only once. Source material: blood. All receptors come from a boy under two years old with a congenital heart defect but otherwise immunologically healthy. CDR3s leave out the opening cysteine and the closing phenylalanine or tryptophan.

J gene	V gene	CDR3 protein
TRBJ1-1	TRBV2	ASSVNGWTEAF
TRBJ2-3	TRBV28	ASSLWQGGTDTQY
TRBJ2-3	TRBV4-1	ASSQGWGYTQY
TRBJ1-1	TRBV28	ASSFLQGNSNTEAF
TRBJ1-6	TRBV4-2	ASSQSGFAYSPLH
TRBJ2-1	TRBV27	ASSLSVGGGPYNEQF
TRBJ1-5	TRBV18	ASSLTMDTYSNQPQH
TRBJ1-1	TRBV5-4	ASSFRIYTEAF
TRBJ2-7	TRBV7-2	ASTVGGRLREQY
TRBJ2-3	TRBV7-2	ASSFRTSGGDTQY
TRBJ1-4	TRBV7-9	ASSSADGLNEKLF
TRBJ2-1	TRBV5-4	ASSLKLAGGPYEQF
TRBJ1-2	TRBV11-3	ASSLGVGYGYT
TRBJ2-2	TRBV5-1	ASSLAFPSGSTGELF
TRBJ2-7	TRBV21-1	ASSNYRGSYEQY
TRBJ1-6	TRBV30	AWSVVIGGESPLH
TRBJ2-7	TRBV10-3	AISLNPGLEYEQY
TRBJ1-3	TRBV23-1	ASSHYTGDFGNTIY
TRBJ2-2	TRBV7-6	ASSPRQGGNTGELF
TRBJ2-5	TRBV9	ASSSSGTGGLETQY
TRBJ2-1	TRBV5-1	ASSILAGVGSNEQF
TRBJ2-5	TRBV9	ASSVGVRGGGQETQY
TRBJ2-3	TRBV28	ASSLGATDTQY
TRBJ2-7	TRBV10-1	ASSESSYEQY
TRBJ1-5	TRBV6-9	ASSSRDSQEDQPQH
TRBJ2-7	TRBV15	ATSRVRGTYEQY
TRBJ1-1	TRBV4-1	ASSQTGTGVNTEAF
TRBJ2-5	TRBV5-4	ASSLVASGGAPQETQY
TRBJ2-5	TRBV4-2	ASSQDGQGWPETQY
TRBJ1-2	TRBV7-9	ASSINGNYGYT
TRBJ2-4	TRBV11-2	ASSLLVGGAQY
TRBJ2-3	TRBV28	ASRSSTDTQY
TRBJ1-2	TRBV19	ASSDRERTYGYT
TRBJ2-1	TRBV7-2	ASSFLGGDSSYNEQF
TRBJ2-7	TRBV11-2	ASSPATHTGTGY
TRBJ1-6	TRBV5-4	ASSYRDRYNSPLH
TRBJ2-2	TRBV6-1	ASSENFGLAGSGELF
TRBJ1-1	TRBV4-2	ASSQDRTAHEAF
TRBJ2-7	TRBV19	ASSKPGDSPYEQY
TRBJ2-5	TRBV7-2	ASSLAGAIQETQY
TRBJ2-3	TRBV10-3	AIRLFLSGGAPGADTQY
TRBJ2-7	TRBV5-4	ASSLPGLAVYEQY
TRBJ1-2	TRBV29-1	SVEGPGNGYT
TRBJ1-5	TRBV28	ASSGTEFNQPQH
TRBJ2-7	TRBV2	ASGGYEQY
TRBJ2-3	TRBV7-2	ASSLVWLAGGPGTDTQY
TRBJ2-5	TRBV5-4	ASRPDQVQETQY
TRBJ2-1	TRBV19	ASRGTRAYNEQF
TRBJ2-5	TRBV5-1	ASSLFPGQSPQETQY
TRBJ2-5	TRBV6-5	ASSYIPSGETQY
TRBJ2-3	TRBV29-1	SVERLAVTDTQY
TRBJ2-5	TRBV7-3	ASSFSGGQETQY
TRBJ1-2	TRBV6-6	ASSYPGQLSYGYT
TRBJ1-4	TRBV6-1	ASSGLVGGVNEKLF